The sequence of this TCR beta chain was determined in a study of lymphopenia after photon versus proton radiotherapy. TCRdb's copy holds only in-frame clones and misses some; the assay was immunoSEQ multiplex PCR. The sample holds about 50,000 clones, roughly nine tenths seen once. This clone was detected once. The V gene end was trimmed by 8 bases and the J gene end by 7 bases; junction bases not matched to a gene: 2. Germline V CDR1 and CDR2: MNHEY, SMNVEV (reference sequence). This CDR3 has 12 amino acids. Here the sequenced sample was peripheral blood, taken from a patient treated with photon-based radiotherapy. This TCR derives from a woman between 35 and 50 years old with cholangiocarcinoma. V gene TRBV27 combines with J gene TRBJ1-2, with TRBD1 matching 12 bases. The DNA for the CDR3 is TGTGCCAGCGGGGACAGGGGGCTTGGCTACACCTTC. The encoded protein is CASGDRGLGYTF.